Listed here is a single T cell receptor beta chain. V lost 5 bases to trimming and J lost 0 bases; unmatched junction nucleotides: 3. The germline gives CDR1 SGHTA, CDR2 FQGNSA. This CDR3 comprises 15 residues. The data originate from a study of technical replicates of blood from several donors. Method: immunoSEQ multiplex PCR; TCRdb's copy keeps in-frame clones and lacks some. The sample has over 60,000 clones, 90% to 95% seen once. This TCR came from a human donor in good health. The chain couples TRBV7-2 to TRBJ2-3; 9 nucleotides line up with TRBD2. Sequencing was performed on T cells isolated from PBMCs. CDR3 region: CASSPGLASTDTQYF. CDR3 nucleotide sequence: TGTGCCAGCAGCCCCGGACTAGCGAGCACAGATACGCAGTATTTT.